The sequence of this T cell receptor (beta chain) was determined in a study of blood T cell repertoires in COVID-19. Profiled with immunoSEQ multiplex PCR; TCRdb holds only in-frame clones, not every one. The table records approximately 150,000 clones, roughly 87% of them present only once. CDR1 and CDR2 (germline): MGHRA, YSYEKL. Trimming took off 1 base at V and 2 bases at J, with 9 bases between the two ends. This CDR3 contains 15 residues. Sequencing input: peripheral blood. The J gene is TRBJ1-5, the V gene TRBV4-1; D unresolved. The receptor was derived from a woman in her seventies with acute or convalescent COVID-19. For the CDR3, the DNA is TGCGCCAGCAGCCAAGTAGGCGGTGGCAATCAGCCCCAGCATTTT. Protein sequence: CASSQVGGGNQPQHF.